This T cell receptor (beta chain) was identified during a study of neoadjuvant nivolumab and ipilimumab in lung cancer. The CDR3 length is 14 residues. Unmatched junction bases numbered 7, after V lost 1 base and J lost 8 bases. Germline V gene lookup returns CDR1 SGHKS and CDR2 YYEKEE (reference sequence). Profiled with immunoSEQ multiplex PCR; TCRdb holds only in-frame clones, not every one. The sample holds 40,000 to 60,000 clones, 75% to 90% seen once. The receptor was isolated from an adult with non-small cell lung cancer. Some clones in this sample may be carry-over from other donors' samples. The V call is TRBV5-5, the J call TRBJ2-7; 9 bases map to TRBD2. The sample here was blood, taken before neoadjuvant nivolumab, alone or with ipilimumab. CDR3 in DNA: TGTGCCAGCAGCTTGAGGATAGCGGGAGTTAAGCAGTACTTC. This encodes CASSLRIAGVKQYF.